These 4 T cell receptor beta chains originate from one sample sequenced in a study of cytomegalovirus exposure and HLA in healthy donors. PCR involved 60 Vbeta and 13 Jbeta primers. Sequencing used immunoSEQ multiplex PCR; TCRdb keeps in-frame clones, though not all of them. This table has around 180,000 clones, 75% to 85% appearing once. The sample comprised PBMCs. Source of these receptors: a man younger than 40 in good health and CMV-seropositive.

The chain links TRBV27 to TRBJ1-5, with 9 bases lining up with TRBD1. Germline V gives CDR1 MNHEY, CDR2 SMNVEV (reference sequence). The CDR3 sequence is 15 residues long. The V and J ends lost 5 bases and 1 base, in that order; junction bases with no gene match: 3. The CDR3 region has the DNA TGTGCCAGCAGTATACAGGGGGCGAGCAATCAGCCCCAGCATTTT. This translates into CASSIQGASNQPQHF.

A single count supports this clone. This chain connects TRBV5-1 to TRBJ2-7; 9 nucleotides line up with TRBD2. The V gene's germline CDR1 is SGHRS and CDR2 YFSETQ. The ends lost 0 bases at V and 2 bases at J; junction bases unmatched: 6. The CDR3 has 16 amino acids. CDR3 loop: CASSLGGAGGTYEQYF. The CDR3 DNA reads TGCGCCAGCAGCTTGGGAGGAGCGGGAGGAACCTACGAGCAGTACTTC.

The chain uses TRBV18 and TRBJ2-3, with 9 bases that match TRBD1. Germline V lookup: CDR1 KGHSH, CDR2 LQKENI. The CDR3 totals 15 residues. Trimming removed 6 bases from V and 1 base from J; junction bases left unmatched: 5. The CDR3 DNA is TGTGCCAGCTCCTACAGGGGGCAAGGCACAGATACGCAGTATTTT. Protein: CASSYRGQGTDTQYF.

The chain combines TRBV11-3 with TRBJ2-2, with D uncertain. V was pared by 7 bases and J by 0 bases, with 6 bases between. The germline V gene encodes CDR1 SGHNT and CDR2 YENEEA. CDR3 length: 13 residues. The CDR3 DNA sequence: TGTGCCAGCACCCAAACGAACACCGGGGAGCTGTTTTTT. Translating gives CASTQTNTGELFF.